Sequencing of this TCR beta chain was carried out in a study of blood T cell repertoires in COVID-19. V lost 3 bases, J lost 7 bases, and 9 bases lay in between. This CDR3 comprises 12 residues. Germline assignment: CDR1 LNHDA and CDR2 SQIVND (reference sequence). Using immunoSEQ multiplex PCR, the repertoire was profiled, and TCRdb retains in-frame clones only, with some absent. The table has approximately 57,000 clones, more than 75% seen once; the top ten hold around 4.5%. This TCR was sampled from a man in his forties with active COVID-19. The V and J genes are TRBV19 and TRBJ2-5; D possibly corresponds to TRBD1 (5 bases). The specimen was peripheral blood. The CDR3 sequence is CASSMTQGTQYF. The CDR3 DNA is TGTGCCAGTAGTATGACCCAGGGGACCCAGTACTTC.